Below, 22 T cell receptor beta chains from the same sample are listed, as sequenced in a study of blood T cell repertoires in COVID-19. The protocol was immunoSEQ multiplex PCR, while the TCRdb copy is restricted to in-frame clones and leaves out a portion. Altogether roughly 70,000 clones are present, around 82% being singletons, with the ten largest covering 4.5%. The sample was peripheral blood. The receptors here all came from a woman aged 60-75 years with acute or convalescent COVID-19.

This clone showed up just once. The V gene is TRBV5-5, the J gene TRBJ1-5, with D hard to call. Germline CDR1 reads SGHKS; CDR2 reads YYEKEE (reference sequence). This CDR3 is 16 amino acids long. V was pared by 3 bases and J by 4 bases, with 17 bases between. CDR3 protein: CASSYRQALSNQPQHF. The CDR3 nucleotides are TGTGCCAGCAGCTACCGACAAGCCCTATCAAATCAGCCCCAGCATTTT.

This chain connects TRBV3-1 (or the pseudogene TRBV3-2) to TRBJ1-2, with D perhaps matching TRBD1 (5 bases). V dropped 0 bases and J dropped 10 bases, with 9 bases sitting between them. Germline values: CDR1 LGHDT, CDR2 YNNKEL (reference sequence). The CDR3 has 12 residues. The DNA for the CDR3 is TGTGCCAGCAGCCAAGAAGGGGCCTACTACACCTTC. This gives the protein CASSQEGAYYTF.

The genes are TRBV7-9 and TRBJ1-1; a possible D gene is TRBD1 (6 bases). Trimming pared 4 bases from V and 0 bases from J, leaving 9 bases between. This CDR3 is 14 amino acids long. Germline lookup yields CDR1 SEHNR and CDR2 FQNEAQ (reference sequence). CDR3 sequence: CASSYRAMNTEAFF. For the CDR3, the DNA is TGTGCCAGCAGCTACAGGGCCATGAACACTGAAGCTTTCTTT.

The CDR3 DNA follows: TGTGCCAGCAGCCGCGGGGGGGCCGTGGATTCACCCCTCCACTTT. As protein: CASSRGGAVDSPLHF. The J gene is TRBJ1-6, the V gene TRBV11-3; D is possibly TRBD1 (6 bases). CDR3 length: 15 amino acids. Germline V gene lookup returns CDR1 SGHNT and CDR2 YENEEA. With 5 bases removed from V and 8 bases from J, the gap between germline ends came to 16 bases.

The chain has TRBV24-1 and TRBJ1-2; 7 bases agree with TRBD1. This CDR3 spans 14 amino acids. Germline CDR1 KGHDR, CDR2 SFDVKD. V lost 12 bases and J lost 5; bases outside the gene matches: 14. DNA of the CDR3: TGTGCCCACCAGAGATGGACAGGACGATATGGCTACACCTTC. This codes for CAHQRWTGRYGYTF.

V gene TRBV12-3 or TRBV12-4 combines with J gene TRBJ1-1; a possible D gene is TRBD1 (6 bases). V gave up 3 bases and J gave up 5 bases, with 10 bases separating them. The CDR3 is 13 amino acids. The CDR3, as DNA: TGTGCCAGCAGTTTGAGGGGGACGACTGAAGCTTTCTTT. This codes for CASSLRGTTEAFF.

This clone has a handful of counts. J is TRBJ2-5 and V is TRBV5-6; TRBD1 might be the D (6 bases). The CDR3 runs to 13 residues. The V end lost 4 bases, the J end lost 7 bases, and 14 bases lay between the germline ends. Germline V gives CDR1 SGHDT, CDR2 YYEEEE. In DNA, the CDR3 is TGTGCCAGCAGCCCCCTTAGGGGGACGACCCAGTACTTC. This translates into CASSPLRGTTQYF.

The rearrangement joins TRBV5-6 to TRBJ1-1; possibly TRBD1 for D (5 bases). The CDR3 spans 16 residues. The V end was cut by 0 bases, the J end by 5 bases, with 17 bases between. CDR1 and CDR2 (germline): SGHDT, YYEEEE. The CDR3 coding sequence is TGTGCCAGCAGCTTGGGGTTCTTGAACGGGGGAACTGAAGCTTTCTTT. Protein sequence: CASSLGFLNGGTEAFF.

The chain recombines TRBV6-5 with TRBJ2-1; TRBD1 might be the D (6 bases). This CDR3 spans 12 amino acids. Germline V gene data show CDR1 as MNHEY and CDR2 as SVGAGI. V gave up 5 bases and J gave up 8 bases, with 10 bases separating them. Written as DNA, the CDR3 is TGTGCCAGCAGTCCCCGACAGGATGAGCAGTTCTTC. It encodes CASSPRQDEQFF.

The rearrangement joins TRBV29-1 to TRBJ2-7, with 9 nucleotides matching TRBD2. Germline assignment: CDR1 SQVTM and CDR2 ANQGSEA. The CDR3 sequence is 13 residues long. V was clipped by 5 bases and J by 1 base; unmatched bases: 3. This chain's CDR3 is CSVSGGSSYEQYF. For the CDR3, the DNA is TGCAGCGTTAGCGGGGGGAGTTCCTACGAGCAGTACTTC.

The V and J genes are TRBV27 and TRBJ1-2; 11 bases fit TRBD1. CDR3 length: 16 amino acids. Losses at the gene ends were 2 bases for V and 5 bases for J; bases not matched to a gene: 7. Germline-derived CDR1 and CDR2 are MNHEY and SMNVEV (reference sequence). The CDR3 bases are TGTGCCAGCAGTTTACGGGACAGGGGGTATGGTTATGGCTACACCTTC. It translates to CASSLRDRGYGYGYTF.

The rearrangement uses TRBV5-6 and TRBJ1-2; TRBD1 matches at 7 bases. V shed 4 bases and J 4 bases; nucleotides not matched to a gene: 13. The germline V gene has CDR1 SGHDT and CDR2 YYEEEE. This CDR3 is built from 16 residues. The CDR3 loop reads CASSPVGQDSFYGYTF. In DNA, the CDR3 is TGTGCCAGCAGCCCGGTAGGACAGGACAGCTTCTATGGCTACACCTTC.

The chain combines TRBV6-5 with TRBJ1-6; 8 bases are shared with TRBD1. The CDR3 spans 14 residues. V lost 6 bases and J lost 15; bases outside the gene matches: 13. Germline lookup yields CDR1 MNHEY and CDR2 SVGAGI. The CDR3 region is CASRTGTGTLGLHF. The CDR3 nucleotides are TGTGCCAGCAGAACGGGGACAGGAACCTTAGGCCTCCACTTT.

This chain joins TRBV19 and TRBJ1-4; D call uncertain. The CDR3 is 13 residues long. The V and J ends lost 4 bases and 6 bases respectively, with 9 bases between them. Germline V lookup: CDR1 LNHDA, CDR2 SQIVND (reference sequence). In DNA, the CDR3 is TGTGCCAGTAGTAGTGGGGAGGATGAAAAACTGTTTTTT. It specifies CASSSGEDEKLFF.

CDR3 in amino acids: CASSEGTEPQHF. The CDR3 DNA sequence: TGCGCCAGCAGTGAGGGGACAGAGCCCCAGCATTTT. The chain has TRBV10-1 and TRBJ1-5, with 7 bases aligning to TRBD1. CDR3 length equals 12 residues. The V gene's germline CDR1 is WNHNN and CDR2 SYGVQD (reference sequence). V lost 2 bases and J lost 8; bases outside the gene matches: 0.

The chain employs TRBV3-1 (or the pseudogene TRBV3-2) and TRBJ1-1; D ambiguous. Trimming shortened V by 6 bases and J by 5 bases, and 7 bases separated the two germline ends. Germline-derived CDR1 and CDR2 are LGHDT and YNNKEL (reference sequence). CDR3 length equals 11 residues. The CDR3 loop reads CASSSETEAFF. The CDR3 DNA sequence: TGTGCCAGCAGTTCGGAGACTGAAGCTTTCTTT.

The V gene is TRBV5-1, the J gene TRBJ2-1; 8 bases fit TRBD1. The CDR3 length is 17 residues. The J segment lost 8 bases and the V segment lost 3 bases, leaving 16 bases of the junction unmatched. Per germline, CDR1 SGHRS and CDR2 YFSETQ. The CDR3 nucleotides read TGCGCCAGCAGCTCTTACGCGAGCAGGGGGCGCGTGGATGAGCAGTTCTTC. Amino acids: CASSSYASRGRVDEQFF.

V and J are TRBV19 and TRBJ1-5, with 7 bases that match TRBD1. J was trimmed by 3 bases and V by 2 bases; bases with no gene match: 4. In germline, CDR1 is LNHDA, CDR2 SQIVND (reference sequence). This CDR3 is built from 15 residues. The CDR3 loop is CASSIQTGNNQPQHF. The CDR3 DNA follows: TGTGCCAGTAGTATACAGACAGGGAACAATCAGCCCCAGCATTTT.

This clone is a singleton in its sample. The rearrangement joins TRBV27 to TRBJ1-2; 9 bases fit TRBD1. The germline V gene encodes CDR1 MNHEY and CDR2 SMNVEV (reference sequence). CDR3 length: 14 amino acids. J gave up 6 bases and V 4 bases, and 6 bases lay outside the gene matches. The CDR3 here is CASSSGQGLDGYTF. CDR3 nucleotides: TGTGCCAGCAGTTCAGGACAGGGGTTAGATGGCTACACCTTC.

The genes are TRBV9 and TRBJ2-3, with 7 bases fitting TRBD1. V dropped 0 bases and J dropped 0; count of bases not matched to a gene: 4. Germline lookup yields CDR1 SGDLS and CDR2 YYNGEE. The length of the CDR3 is 16 residues. CDR3 bases: TGTGCCAGCAGCGTAGACAGGGGCCCGAGCACAGATACGCAGTATTTT. Translating gives CASSVDRGPSTDTQYF.

The chain employs TRBV7-3 and TRBJ2-2; D unclear. The germline CDR1 and CDR2 sequences are SGHTA and FQGTGA. The ends were cut back, 0 bases at V and 2 bases at J, with 10 bases in the middle. The CDR3 runs to 16 residues. DNA of the CDR3: TGTGCCAGCAGCTTAACCCGTGACATTAACACCGGGGAGCTGTTTTTT. Translating gives CASSLTRDINTGELFF.

This chain connects TRBV2 to TRBJ1-4; 9 bases map to TRBD1. The CDR3 consists of 15 residues. The J segment lost 5 bases and the V segment lost 6 bases, leaving 7 bases of the junction unmatched. Germline CDR1 reads SNHLY; CDR2 reads FYNNEI. CDR3 loop: CASRETGGLNEKLFF. In nucleotides, the CDR3 is TGTGCCAGCAGGGAGACAGGGGGATTGAATGAAAAACTGTTTTTT.